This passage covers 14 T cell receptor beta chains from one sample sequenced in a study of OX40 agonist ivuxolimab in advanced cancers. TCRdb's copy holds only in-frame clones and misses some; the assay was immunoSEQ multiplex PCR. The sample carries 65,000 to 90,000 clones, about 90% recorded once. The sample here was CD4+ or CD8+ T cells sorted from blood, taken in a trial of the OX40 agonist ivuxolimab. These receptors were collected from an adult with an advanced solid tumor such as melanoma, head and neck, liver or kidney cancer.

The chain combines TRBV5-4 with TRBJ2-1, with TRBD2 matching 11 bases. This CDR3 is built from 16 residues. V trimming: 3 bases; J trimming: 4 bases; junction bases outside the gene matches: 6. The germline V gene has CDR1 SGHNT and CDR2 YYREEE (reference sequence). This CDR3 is CASSSIAGGPYNEQFF. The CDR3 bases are TGTGCCAGCAGCTCAATAGCGGGGGGGCCTTACAATGAGCAGTTCTTC.

The CDR3 is CASTGGSLNTEAFF. The CDR3 nucleotides read TGTGCCAGCACAGGGGGCAGTTTGAACACTGAAGCTTTCTTT. The chain employs TRBV6-5 and TRBJ1-1, with 8 nucleotides matching TRBD1. CDR3 size: 14 residues. V was clipped by 7 bases and J by 0 bases; unmatched bases: 4. The V gene's germline CDR1 is MNHEY and CDR2 SVGAGI.

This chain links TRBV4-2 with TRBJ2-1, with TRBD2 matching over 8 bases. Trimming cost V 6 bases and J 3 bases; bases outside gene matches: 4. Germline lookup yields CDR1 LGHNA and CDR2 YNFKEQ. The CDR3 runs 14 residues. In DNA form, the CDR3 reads TGTGCCAGCAGTGCGGGACTAGGCTACAATGAGCAGTTCTTC. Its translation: CASSAGLGYNEQFF.

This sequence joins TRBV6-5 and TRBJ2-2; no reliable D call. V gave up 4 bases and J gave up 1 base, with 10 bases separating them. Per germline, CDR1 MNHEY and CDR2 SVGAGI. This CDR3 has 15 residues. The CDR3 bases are TGTGCCAGCAGTTCTGTTCTGGGGAACACCGGGGAGCTGTTTTTT. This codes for CASSSVLGNTGELFF.

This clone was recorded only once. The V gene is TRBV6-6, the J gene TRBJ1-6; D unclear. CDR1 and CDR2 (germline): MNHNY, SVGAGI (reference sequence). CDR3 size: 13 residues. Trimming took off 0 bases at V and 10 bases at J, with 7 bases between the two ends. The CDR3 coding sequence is TGTGCCAGCAGTTACTCAAGCAGGTCACCCCTCCACTTT. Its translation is CASSYSSRSPLHF.

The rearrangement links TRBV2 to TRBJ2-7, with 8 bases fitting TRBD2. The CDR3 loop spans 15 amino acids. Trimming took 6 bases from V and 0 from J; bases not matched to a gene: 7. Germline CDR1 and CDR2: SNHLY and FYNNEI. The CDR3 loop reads CASSPSGPSSYEQYV. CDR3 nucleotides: TGTGCCAGCAGCCCTAGCGGGCCTAGCTCCTACGAGCAGTACGTC.

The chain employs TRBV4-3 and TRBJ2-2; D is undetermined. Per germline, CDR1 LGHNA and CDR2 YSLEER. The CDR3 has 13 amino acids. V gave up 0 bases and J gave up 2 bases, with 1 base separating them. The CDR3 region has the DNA TGCGCCAGCAGCCAAGATAACACCGGGGAGCTGTTTTTT. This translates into CASSQDNTGELFF.

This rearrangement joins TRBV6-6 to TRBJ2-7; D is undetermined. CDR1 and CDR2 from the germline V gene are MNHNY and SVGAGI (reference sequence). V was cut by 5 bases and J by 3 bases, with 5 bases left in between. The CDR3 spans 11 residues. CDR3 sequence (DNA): TGTGCCAGCAGTAAAGACTACGAGCAGTACTTC. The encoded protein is CASSKDYEQYF.

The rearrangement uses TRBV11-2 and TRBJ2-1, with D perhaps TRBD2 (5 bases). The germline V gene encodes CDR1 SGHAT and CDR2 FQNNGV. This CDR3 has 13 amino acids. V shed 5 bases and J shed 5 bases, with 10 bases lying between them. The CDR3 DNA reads TGTGCCAGCAGCGTATTCGGGAACAATGAGCAGTTCTTC. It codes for CASSVFGNNEQFF.

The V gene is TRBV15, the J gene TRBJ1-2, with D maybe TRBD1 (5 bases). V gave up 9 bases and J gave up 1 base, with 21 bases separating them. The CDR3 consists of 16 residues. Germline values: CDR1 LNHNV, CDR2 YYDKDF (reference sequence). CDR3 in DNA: TGTGCCACGAACGATGGGAGGGTAGGGGTTAACTATGGCTACACCTTC. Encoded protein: CATNDGRVGVNYGYTF.

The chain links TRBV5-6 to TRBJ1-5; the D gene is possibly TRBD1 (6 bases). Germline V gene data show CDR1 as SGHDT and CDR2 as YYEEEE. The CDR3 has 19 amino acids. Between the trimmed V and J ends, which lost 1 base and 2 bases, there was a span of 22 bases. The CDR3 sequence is CASSLWGAAIAGRNQPQHF. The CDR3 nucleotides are TGTGCCAGCAGCTTGTGGGGGGCGGCAATAGCCGGACGCAATCAGCCCCAGCATTTT. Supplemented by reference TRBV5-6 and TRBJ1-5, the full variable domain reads DAGVTQSPTHLIKTRGQQVTLRCSPKSGHDTVSWYQQALGQGPQFIFQYYEEEERQRGNFPDRFSGHQFPNYSSELNVNALLLGDSALYLCASSLWGAAIAGRNQPQHFGDGTRLSIL.

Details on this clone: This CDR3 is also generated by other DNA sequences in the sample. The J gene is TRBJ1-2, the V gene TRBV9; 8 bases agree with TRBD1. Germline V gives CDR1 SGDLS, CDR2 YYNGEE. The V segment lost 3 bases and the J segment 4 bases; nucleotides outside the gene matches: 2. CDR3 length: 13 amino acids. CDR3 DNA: TGTGCCAGCAGCGGACAGGGGCTCTATGGCTACACCTTC. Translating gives CASSGQGLYGYTF.

Here the CDR3 DNA reads TGTGCCAGCAGTGAATTCGTCTCGACAGGTCCCGGCTATGGCTACACCTTC. Its translation is CASSEFVSTGPGYGYTF. V is TRBV25-1 and J is TRBJ1-2, with D perhaps matching TRBD1 (6 bases). V lost 1 base to trimming and J lost 4 bases, with 19 bases between them. Germline CDR1 reads MGHDK; CDR2 reads SYGVNS. The CDR3 covers 17 residues.

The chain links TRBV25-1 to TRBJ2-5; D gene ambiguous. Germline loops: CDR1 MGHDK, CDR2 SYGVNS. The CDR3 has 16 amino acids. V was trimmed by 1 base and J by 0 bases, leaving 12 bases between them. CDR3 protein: CASSEFDTEYQETQYF. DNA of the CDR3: TGTGCCAGCAGTGAATTTGACACCGAGTACCAAGAGACCCAGTACTTC.